The 8 T cell receptor beta chains reported below all come from one sample, sequenced in a study of cytomegalovirus exposure and HLA in healthy donors. Method: immunoSEQ multiplex PCR; TCRdb's copy keeps in-frame clones and lacks some. This table holds 120,000 or so clones, roughly 90% found once. Specimen: PBMCs. These receptors originate from a woman between 18 and 29 years old in good health and CMV-seronegative.

This chain links TRBV11-3 with TRBJ2-1; possible D gene TRBD2, 5 bases. The CDR3 length is 13 residues. With 7 bases removed from V and 10 bases from J, the gap between germline ends came to 17 bases. Per the germline V gene, CDR1 is SGHNT and CDR2 is YENEEA. Here the CDR3 reads CASTVYGVREQFF. The CDR3 DNA follows: TGTGCCAGCACCGTTTACGGGGTCAGGGAGCAGTTCTTC.

The chain has TRBV7-9 and TRBJ1-1; 7 bases are shared with TRBD1. Unmatched junction bases numbered 7, after V lost 3 bases and J lost 0 bases. The CDR3 spans 16 residues. CDR1 is SEHNR, CDR2 FQNEAQ, per germline (reference sequence). The CDR3 nucleotides are TGTGCCAGCAGCTTCGCCAGGGGGTTCATGAACACTGAAGCTTTCTTT. It yields the protein CASSFARGFMNTEAFF.

The V gene is TRBV6-1, the J gene TRBJ1-2; no clear D. Germline CDR1 is MNHNS and CDR2 is SASEGT. The CDR3 contains 13 residues. V shed 6 bases and J shed 6 bases, with 14 bases lying between them. This chain's CDR3 is CASRLTTKDGYTF. CDR3 nucleotide sequence: TGTGCCAGCAGATTGACAACCAAGGATGGCTACACCTTC.

This sequence joins TRBV4-1 and TRBJ1-3, with D unresolved. Germline CDR1 is MGHRA and CDR2 is YSYEKL. This CDR3 has 15 amino acids. V was pared by 4 bases and J by 4 bases, with 14 bases between. CDR3 loop: CASSPLGLAGNTIYF. CDR3 nucleotides: TGCGCCAGCAGCCCATTAGGACTTGCGGGAAACACCATATATTTT.

The rearrangement links TRBV1 to TRBJ2-3; the D call in the table, TRBD2, was not verified against the DNA. TRBV1 constitutes a pseudogene. The CDR3 sequence is 16 residues long. The CDR3 region is CTSSHPPAGDTDTQYF. The CDR3 DNA sequence: TGCACCAGCAGCCATCCCCCAGCGGGAGACACAGATACGCAGTATTTT.

V usage is TRBV9 and J usage is TRBJ1-3; D call uncertain. Per the germline V gene, CDR1 is SGDLS and CDR2 is YYNGEE. The CDR3 covers 13 residues. Between the trimmed V and J ends, which lost 8 bases and 0 bases, there was a span of 9 bases. CDR3 in amino acids: CASTEGSGNTIYF. DNA for the CDR3: TGTGCCAGTACGGAGGGCTCTGGAAACACCATATATTTT. The full variable domain, in which reference TRBV9 and TRBJ1-3 provide the parts outside the CDR3, is DSGVTQTPKHLITATGQRVTLRCSPRSGDLSVYWYQQSLDQGLQFLIQYYNGEERAKGNILERFSAQQFPDLHSELNLSSLELGDSALYFCASTEGSGNTIYFGEGSWLTVV.

This clone has just a few counts. The chain has TRBV7-6 and TRBJ2-7, with D uncertain. Germline V lookup: CDR1 SGHVS, CDR2 FNYEAQ. Trimming removed 5 bases at V and 3 bases at J, with 17 bases between. The CDR3 length is 15 residues. The CDR3 loop is CASSDRVAAIYEQYF. DNA of the CDR3: TGTGCCAGCAGCGATCGGGTGGCGGCCATCTACGAGCAGTACTTC.

The chain uses TRBV10-1 and TRBJ2-2; 11 bases fit TRBD2. Germline CDR1 WNHNN, CDR2 SYGVQD (reference sequence). V shed 5 bases and J 7 bases; nucleotides not matched to a gene: 3. The CDR3 runs 14 residues. CDR3 protein: CASSSGLAVGELFF. The CDR3 region has the DNA TGCGCCAGCAGTTCGGGACTAGCGGTCGGGGAGCTGTTTTTT.